This is a list of T cell receptor beta chains from one sample in a study of T cells in Graves' hyperthyroidism and ophthalmopathy. TCRdb re-derived calls from the multiplex PCR reads in MiXCR, one entry per CDR3 protein. The table includes some 700,000 distinct CDR3 sequences, 15% to 20% detected once. The sample was blood. The source is a man aged 50-59 years with Graves' hyperthyroidism. Each CDR3 is given with its conserved first and last residue. The order of the fields is V gene, J gene, clone size, D gene, CDR3 DNA, CDR3 protein. D genes are given only for firm matches. Only part of the rows carry a size: once, few, many, or a class if the clone is expanded.

V gene: TRBV11-2; J gene: TRBJ2-3; clone size: many; D gene: -; CDR3 DNA: TGTGCCAGCAGCTTAGCCGGGGATACGCAGTATTTT; CDR3 protein: CASSLAGDTQYF
V gene: TRBV20-1; J gene: TRBJ2-7; clone size: many; D gene: -; CDR3 DNA: TGCAGTGCTGGCAACAGTCGCTACGAGCAGTACTTC; CDR3 protein: CSAGNSRYEQYF
V gene: TRBV11-2; J gene: TRBJ2-3; clone size: -; D gene: -; CDR3 DNA: TGTGCCAGCAGCCCGACATGGGAGGTTCTGACAGATACGCAGTATTTT; CDR3 protein: CASSPTWEVLTDTQYF
V gene: TRBV5-1; J gene: TRBJ2-3; clone size: -; D gene: -; CDR3 DNA: TGCGCCAGCAGCTTGGTGTCTCTAGCCGATATCACAGATACGCAGTATTTT; CDR3 protein: CASSLVSLADITDTQYF
V gene: TRBV6-9; J gene: TRBJ2-5; clone size: -; D gene: TRBD1; CDR3 DNA: TGTGCCAGCAGTTACGTGACAGGGGCCGAGACCCAGTACTTC; CDR3 protein: CASSYVTGAETQYF
V gene: TRBV28; J gene: TRBJ2-5; clone size: few; D gene: TRBD1; CDR3 DNA: TGTGCCAGCAGTTCCTCCGCCCTGGGACAGGGTAGGGAGACCCAGTACTTC; CDR3 protein: CASSSSALGQGRETQYF
V gene: TRBV12-3/TRBV12-4; J gene: TRBJ1-1; clone size: many; D gene: TRBD1; CDR3 DNA: TGTGCCAGCAGGACACTTTATATACAGGGGATAGGCACTGAAGCTTTCTTT; CDR3 protein: CASRTLYIQGIGTEAFF
V gene: TRBV7-6; J gene: TRBJ2-7; clone size: few; D gene: -; CDR3 DNA: TGTGCCAGCAGCTCCGCCCCGCTGCTAACCTACGAGCAGTACTTC; CDR3 protein: CASSSAPLLTYEQYF
V gene: TRBV2; J gene: TRBJ2-7; clone size: many; D gene: -; CDR3 DNA: TGTGCCAGCAGTGACGAGTGGGTTAGCTCCTACGAGCAGTACTTC; CDR3 protein: CASSDEWVSSYEQYF
V gene: TRBV20-1; J gene: TRBJ2-1; clone size: -; D gene: TRBD2; CDR3 DNA: TGCAGTGCTAGGGGGACTAGCGGGAAAGGATACAATGAGCAGCTCTTC; CDR3 protein: CSARGTSGKGYNEQLF
V gene: TRBV18; J gene: TRBJ2-7; clone size: many; D gene: -; CDR3 DNA: TGTGCCAGCTCACCCGACACGACCGGGGCTTTGGACGAGCAGTACTTC; CDR3 protein: CASSPDTTGALDEQYF
V gene: TRBV6-1; J gene: TRBJ2-5; clone size: many; D gene: TRBD2; CDR3 DNA: TGTGCCAGCAGCAAAGCGGGAGGAGGGTCCCAGTACTTC; CDR3 protein: CASSKAGGGSQYF
V gene: TRBV9; J gene: TRBJ2-1; clone size: -; D gene: -; CDR3 DNA: TGTGCCAGCAGCGTAGACCCCAGAAACAATGAGCAGTTCTTC; CDR3 protein: CASSVDPRNNEQFF
V gene: TRBV20-1; J gene: TRBJ2-2; clone size: few; D gene: -; CDR3 DNA: TGCAGTGCTAGAGATAGATCGCCGAACACCGGGGAGCTGTTTTTT; CDR3 protein: CSARDRSPNTGELFF
V gene: TRBV28; J gene: TRBJ1-1; clone size: many; D gene: -; CDR3 DNA: TGTGCCAGCAGCCTACGACCGCTTGAAGCTTTCTTT; CDR3 protein: CASSLRPLEAFF
V gene: TRBV12-5; J gene: TRBJ1-1; clone size: many; D gene: -; CDR3 DNA: TGTGCTAGTGGTTTGGGGCACCGGGTGGGGACTGAAGCTTTCTTT; CDR3 protein: CASGLGHRVGTEAFF
V gene: TRBV19; J gene: TRBJ2-1; clone size: -; D gene: -; CDR3 DNA: TGTGCCAGTAGTATTACCGGACTGGCAAGCTCCTACAATGAGCAGTTCTTC; CDR3 protein: CASSITGLASSYNEQFF
V gene: TRBV12-3/TRBV12-4; J gene: TRBJ1-5; clone size: -; D gene: -; CDR3 DNA: TGTGCCAGCAGGAATACACGACCGGCTGTGCATCAGCCCCAGCATTTT; CDR3 protein: CASRNTRPAVHQPQHF
V gene: TRBV29-1; J gene: TRBJ1-2; clone size: -; D gene: -; CDR3 DNA: TGCAGCGTTGGACAGAACTATGGCTACACCTTC; CDR3 protein: CSVGQNYGYTF
V gene: TRBV7-2; J gene: TRBJ2-6; clone size: -; D gene: TRBD2; CDR3 DNA: TGTGCCAGCAGCCCTAGGGGACTAGCGGGAACGACTGGGGCCAACGTCCTGACTTTC; CDR3 protein: CASSPRGLAGTTGANVLTF
V gene: TRBV6-1; J gene: TRBJ2-1; clone size: -; D gene: TRBD2; CDR3 DNA: TGTGCCAGTCCTCGGGGGGTACCCTACAATGAGCAGTTCTTC; CDR3 protein: CASPRGVPYNEQFF
V gene: TRBV7-6; J gene: TRBJ2-7; clone size: many; D gene: TRBD2; CDR3 DNA: TGTGCCAGCAGCCCCCTGGGCGGGACTAACCACTACGAGCAGTACTTC; CDR3 protein: CASSPLGGTNHYEQYF
V gene: TRBV19; J gene: TRBJ2-1; clone size: -; D gene: TRBD2; CDR3 DNA: TGTGCCAGTAGTAGCGGGAGGCCCACCAATGAGCAGTTCTTC; CDR3 protein: CASSSGRPTNEQFF
V gene: TRBV11-2; J gene: TRBJ2-5; clone size: few; D gene: -; CDR3 DNA: TGTGCCAGCAGCATGAGACAAGAGGCCCAGTACTTC; CDR3 protein: CASSMRQEAQYF
V gene: TRBV2; J gene: TRBJ2-7; clone size: -; D gene: TRBD2; CDR3 DNA: TGTGCCAGCAGGCCTTCCGGGGGGAATGAGGAGCAGTACTTC; CDR3 protein: CASRPSGGNEEQYF
V gene: TRBV30; J gene: TRBJ2-7; clone size: many; D gene: TRBD1; CDR3 DNA: TGTGCCTGGGAAGGACAGGGTCAAAGAGGTTACGAGCAGTACTTC; CDR3 protein: CAWEGQGQRGYEQYF
V gene: TRBV12-3/TRBV12-4; J gene: TRBJ1-3; clone size: -; D gene: -; CDR3 DNA: TGTGCCAGCAGTTTTGAGGGGGCTGGAAACACCATATATTTT; CDR3 protein: CASSFEGAGNTIYF
V gene: TRBV29-1; J gene: TRBJ2-7; clone size: -; D gene: -; CDR3 DNA: TGCAGCGTTGTTGCCGATGCTAATTCCTACGAGCAGTACTTC; CDR3 protein: CSVVADANSYEQYF
V gene: TRBV11-2; J gene: TRBJ1-1; clone size: many; D gene: -; CDR3 DNA: TGTGCCAGCAGCTTGAGGGTTACTGAAGCTTTCTTT; CDR3 protein: CASSLRVTEAFF
V gene: TRBV30; J gene: TRBJ2-3; clone size: few; D gene: -; CDR3 DNA: TGTGCCTGGAGTGTCTCCGACAGAGATACGCAGTATTTT; CDR3 protein: CAWSVSDRDTQYF
V gene: TRBV12-3/TRBV12-4; J gene: TRBJ2-5; clone size: -; D gene: TRBD2; CDR3 DNA: TGTGCCAGCAGATATACTAGCGGGAGAAGTTGGACCCAGTACTTC; CDR3 protein: CASRYTSGRSWTQYF
V gene: TRBV7-3; J gene: TRBJ2-1; clone size: -; D gene: -; CDR3 DNA: TGTGCCAGCAGCTCGTACAGGAGCTCCTACAATGAGCAGTTCTTC; CDR3 protein: CASSSYRSSYNEQFF
V gene: TRBV5-5; J gene: TRBJ2-2; clone size: -; D gene: -; CDR3 DNA: TGTGCCAGCAGCTTTGGACAGCCAACCAACACCGGGGAGCTGTTTTTT; CDR3 protein: CASSFGQPTNTGELFF
V gene: TRBV2; J gene: TRBJ1-1; clone size: many; D gene: -; CDR3 DNA: TGTGCCAGCTTGGACCGGTATACCATGAACACTGAAGCTTTCTTT; CDR3 protein: CASLDRYTMNTEAFF
V gene: TRBV28; J gene: TRBJ2-4; clone size: few; D gene: TRBD2; CDR3 DNA: TGTGCCAGCAGTTTGGGTCTAGCGGGAGCCCAAAACATTCAGTACTTC; CDR3 protein: CASSLGLAGAQNIQYF
V gene: TRBV5-1; J gene: TRBJ1-1; clone size: -; D gene: TRBD1; CDR3 DNA: TGTGCCAGCAACTCCGGACAGGGGGTCGCTGAAGCTTTCTTT; CDR3 protein: CASNSGQGVAEAFF
V gene: TRBV7-6; J gene: TRBJ1-1; clone size: -; D gene: -; CDR3 DNA: TGTGCCAGCAGCTTAGATCCGGCCACTGAAGCTTTCTTT; CDR3 protein: CASSLDPATEAFF
V gene: TRBV27; J gene: TRBJ2-7; clone size: few; D gene: -; CDR3 DNA: TGTGCCAGCAGCCCAAAAGGGGAATTCTACGAGCAGTACTTC; CDR3 protein: CASSPKGEFYEQYF
V gene: TRBV28; J gene: TRBJ1-5; clone size: many; D gene: TRBD1; CDR3 DNA: TGTGCCAGCAGTTTATGGAACAGGGGGGGCAATCAGCCCCAGCATTTT; CDR3 protein: CASSLWNRGGNQPQHF
V gene: TRBV2; J gene: TRBJ1-5; clone size: -; D gene: TRBD1; CDR3 DNA: TGTGCCAGCAGTGGGCAAGGGACAGCCCAGCATTTT; CDR3 protein: CASSGQGTAQHF
V gene: TRBV7-2; J gene: TRBJ2-7; clone size: -; D gene: TRBD2; CDR3 DNA: TGTGCCAGCAGCGGTACTAGCGGGAGGCTCCTCTCCTACGAGCAGTACTTC; CDR3 protein: CASSGTSGRLLSYEQYF
V gene: TRBV7-9; J gene: TRBJ2-1; clone size: few; D gene: TRBD2; CDR3 DNA: TGTGCCAGCAGCACTGCCGGGACTAGCGGGTCGCAGTTCTTC; CDR3 protein: CASSTAGTSGSQFF
V gene: TRBV7-9; J gene: TRBJ1-4; clone size: -; D gene: -; CDR3 DNA: TGTGCCAGCAGCTCGGGACCGATTAATGAAAAACTGTTTTTT; CDR3 protein: CASSSGPINEKLFF
V gene: TRBV30; J gene: TRBJ2-3; clone size: -; D gene: -; CDR3 DNA: TGTGCCTGGATGCGGAGCGGAAGCACAGATACGCAGTATTTT; CDR3 protein: CAWMRSGSTDTQYF